This T cell receptor beta chain was identified during a study of shared clonotypes between healthy human individuals. Study overall: CD8 memory received one plate per donor, CD8 naive two, CD4 memory three and CD4 naive three.

The germline V gene encodes CDR1 SGHDT and CDR2 YYEEEE. V dropped 3 bases and J dropped 3; count of bases not matched to a gene: 0. The length of the CDR3 is 13 residues. Some clones are missing from TCRdb's copy, which holds only in-frame ones; the method was immunoSEQ multiplex PCR. Here the sample spans around 2.1 million clones, under 95% being singletons. The naive CD8 population came from CD45RO-negative cells selected for CCR7, without terminally differentiated effector memory CD45RA+ cells. Nashville, Tennessee was home to all donors, who were Caucasian adults. The clonotype comes from a man younger than 35 in good health. Some clones in this sample may be carry-over from other donors' samples. Sequenced material: naive CD8+ T cells from PBMCs. This chain connects TRBV5-6 to TRBJ1-1, with TRBD1 matching 9 bases. The chain's CDR3 is CASSWDRDTEAFF. The DNA of the CDR3 is TGTGCCAGCAGCTGGGACAGGGACACTGAAGCTTTCTTT.